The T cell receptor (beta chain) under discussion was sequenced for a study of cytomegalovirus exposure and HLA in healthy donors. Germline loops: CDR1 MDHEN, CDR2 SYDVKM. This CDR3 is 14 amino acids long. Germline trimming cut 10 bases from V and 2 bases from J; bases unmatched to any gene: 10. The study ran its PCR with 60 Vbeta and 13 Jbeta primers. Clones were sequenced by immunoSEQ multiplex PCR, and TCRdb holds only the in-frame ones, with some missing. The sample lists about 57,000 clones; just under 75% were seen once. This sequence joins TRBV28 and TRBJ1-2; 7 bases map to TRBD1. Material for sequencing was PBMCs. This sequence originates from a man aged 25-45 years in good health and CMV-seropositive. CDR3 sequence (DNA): TGTGCCAACTCCCCCGGGGACAGCAACTATGGCTACACCTTC. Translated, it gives CANSPGDSNYGYTF.